This TCR beta chain comes out of a study of blood T cell repertoires in COVID-19 (dated by TCRdb to 2019 to 2021). For the study in its entirety: Collaborator samples came from the United States, Italy and Spain and covered acute and convalescent phases of COVID-19. Sample metadata almost always included a de-identified subject ID, COVID-19 status, age in years and sex. Subjects who had been exposed to COVID-19, were actively infected with it, or had recovered from it provided the deeply sampled blood TCRbeta repertoires that made up the dataset. Where available, HLA class I and class II types were obtained from metadata supplied by the sample provider rather than from assay-based typing. The repertoires were made available in a free public database intended to serve as a resource for research on the immune response to SARS-CoV-2. The samples were drawn from the first 160 participants of the ongoing ImmuneRACE study and from 1,254 subjects provided by 6 global collaborators. The material from the prospective study consisted of cDNA or gDNA derived from T cells, B-cell-depleted T cells, or PBMCs. Paper-wide results and their limitations: The quantity of clinical and demographic metadata differed by source and by participant and was supplied without curation.

TCRbeta CDR3 regions were amplified from genomic DNA by means of the immunoSEQ Assay, a bias-controlled multiplex PCR. As for the original processing: Nucleated cell counts per sample were estimated from amplification of reference gene primers within the assay. Sequence reads were collapsed and filtered to measure the absolute abundance of every unique TCRbeta CDR3 rearrangement. For each sample, productive Simpson clonality was calculated as the square root of Simpson's diversity index over productive rearrangements. TCRdb re-hosts the immuneACCESS table, in-frame sequences only. Its copies lack some clones; in the studies checked, an unresolved V gene accounts for under half of them, and the cause for the rest is not known. V and J calls and clone size come straight from that table; D and trimming were deduced from the DNA. This sample is represented by about 130,000 clones; approximately 82% of them were singletons. The ten biggest clones cover about a tenth of the sample.

This clone has just a few counts. Its antigen is unknown. Per-nucleotide qualities are absent, and no much larger clonotype sits a single base away. The collaborating institutions used their own protocols to collect whole blood in K2EDTA tubes. For TCRbeta analysis, collaborators shipped samples as frozen whole blood, isolated PBMCs, or DNA extracted from either of those sample types. The CDR1 and CDR2 encoded by the germline V gene (reference sequence) are LGHDT and YNNKEL. At the junction V is shortened by 5 bases and J by 1 base; bases outside the gene matches: 7. Taken from cysteine to phenylalanine, the CDR3 has 15 residues. The CDR3 DNA has 45 bases and is translated from base 1.

The chain employs TRBV3-1 (or the pseudogene TRBV3-2) and TRBJ1-1, and 7 junction bases match TRBD1. The sample taken for sequencing was peripheral blood. This receptor was taken from a man between 40 and 49 years old with active or convalescent COVID-19. Read as DNA, the sequence is TGTGCCAGCAGCTTACGGACAGGACAGAACACTGAAGCTTTCTTT. This is translated as CASSLRTGQNTEAFF.